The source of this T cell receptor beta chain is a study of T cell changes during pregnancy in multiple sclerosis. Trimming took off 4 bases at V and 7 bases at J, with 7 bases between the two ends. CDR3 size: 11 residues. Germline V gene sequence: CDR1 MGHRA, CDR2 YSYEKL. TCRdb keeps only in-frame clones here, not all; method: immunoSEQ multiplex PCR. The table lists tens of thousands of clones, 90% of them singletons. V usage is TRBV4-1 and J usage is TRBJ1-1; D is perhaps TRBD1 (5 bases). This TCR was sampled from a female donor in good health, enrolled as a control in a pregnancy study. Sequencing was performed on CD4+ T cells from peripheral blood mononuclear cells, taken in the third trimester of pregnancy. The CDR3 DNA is TGCGCCAGCAGCCGGGGCCTTGAAGCTTTCTTT. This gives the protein CASSRGLEAFF.